The source of this T cell receptor beta chain is a study of shared clonotypes between healthy human individuals. Study details: The cohort comprised a couple of women and a few men. Their ages spanned 18 to 49 years. Study observations and caveats: Among non-shared clonotypes, generation probabilities were lower than among those shared by all four donors.

Trimming stripped 6 bases from V and 4 bases from J, with 12 bases between. The germline V gene has CDR1 SNHLY and CDR2 FYNNEI. This CDR3 has 14 residues. A remark on this clone: The antigen is unknown.

The assay was run at deep level. TCRdb's table, derived via immunoSEQ multiplex PCR, lists solely in-frame clones and lacks some. Found here are roughly 1.5 million clones, 95% to 99% of them singletons; the top ten hold about 0.4%. This sequence originates from a man aged 25-45 years in good health. The chain links TRBV2 to TRBJ2-2; tentatively, D is TRBD2 (5 bases). Sequenced material: naive CD4+ T cells sorted from blood. Subset denoted: CD45RA+ positively selected. The DNA for the CDR3 is TGTGCCAGCAGAACTAAAGCGGCCACCGGGGAGCTGTTTTTT. Translating it yields CASRTKAATGELFF.